Listed below are T cell receptor beta chains from one sample, sequenced in a study of blood T cell repertoires in COVID-19. Sequenced by immunoSEQ multiplex PCR; TCRdb stores in-frame clones only, minus some. Here the sample spans around 260,000 clones, 75% to 90% being singletons. Sequenced: peripheral blood. The receptors stem from a man aged 25 to 45 with acute or convalescent COVID-19. Both conserved end residues are part of each CDR3. Each record gives: D gene, J gene, clone size, V gene, CDR3 protein, CDR3 DNA. A D gene is named only where the DNA matches it firmly. Not all rows give a size; the values are once, few, many and, for expanded clones, a class.

d_call: -
j_call: TRBJ1-6
clone_size: -
v_call: TRBV6-5
cdr3_aa: CASSYSGVQHSPLHF
cdr3_nt: TGTGCCAGCAGTTACTCGGGAGTTCAGCATTCACCCCTCCACTTT

d_call: -
j_call: TRBJ2-7
clone_size: -
v_call: TRBV30
cdr3_aa: CAWSGGEQYF
cdr3_nt: TGTGCCTGGAGTGGCGGCGAGCAGTACTTC

d_call: -
j_call: TRBJ1-2
clone_size: once
v_call: TRBV5-4
cdr3_aa: CASSLNVLRARGYTF
cdr3_nt: TGTGCCAGCAGCTTGAACGTGTTGAGGGCGCGGGGCTACACCTTC

d_call: -
j_call: TRBJ2-7
clone_size: -
v_call: TRBV12-2
cdr3_aa: CASRFQLWRTLTYEQYF
cdr3_nt: TGTGCAAGTCGCTTTCAGCTCTGGCGGACACTAACCTACGAGCAGTACTTC

d_call: -
j_call: TRBJ1-6
clone_size: -
v_call: TRBV7-9
cdr3_aa: CASSLGVGVYNSPLHF
cdr3_nt: TGTGCCAGCAGCTTAGGGGTAGGGGTCTATAATTCACCCCTCCACTTT

d_call: TRBD1
j_call: TRBJ1-5
clone_size: -
v_call: TRBV19
cdr3_aa: CASSKGANSNQPQHF
cdr3_nt: TGTGCCAGTAGTAAGGGGGCGAATAGCAATCAGCCCCAGCATTTT

d_call: -
j_call: TRBJ1-2
clone_size: -
v_call: TRBV5-4
cdr3_aa: CASSLEGSYGYTF
cdr3_nt: TGTGCCAGCAGCTTAGAGGGTTCCTATGGCTACACCTTC

d_call: -
j_call: TRBJ2-5
clone_size: once
v_call: TRBV4-1
cdr3_aa: CASSQAPQGMETQYF
cdr3_nt: TGCGCCAGCAGCCAAGCCCCCCAGGGCATGGAGACCCAGTACTTC

d_call: -
j_call: TRBJ1-3
clone_size: once
v_call: TRBV3-1/TRBV3-2
cdr3_aa: CAVGTPSGNTIYF
cdr3_nt: TGTGCCGTCGGGACTCCTTCTGGAAACACCATATATTTT

d_call: TRBD1
j_call: TRBJ2-5
clone_size: -
v_call: TRBV9
cdr3_aa: CASSDRQGTGETQYF
cdr3_nt: TGTGCCAGCAGCGACCGACAGGGTACGGGGGAGACCCAGTACTTC

d_call: TRBD1
j_call: TRBJ1-2
clone_size: -
v_call: TRBV5-1
cdr3_aa: CASSLNRQGGNYGYTF
cdr3_nt: TGCGCCAGCAGCTTAAATAGACAGGGTGGGAACTATGGCTACACCTTC

d_call: TRBD1
j_call: TRBJ2-1
clone_size: once
v_call: TRBV5-1
cdr3_aa: CASSQQGAYNEQFF
cdr3_nt: TGCGCCAGCAGCCAACAGGGGGCCTACAATGAGCAGTTCTTC

d_call: TRBD2
j_call: TRBJ2-3
clone_size: -
v_call: TRBV14
cdr3_aa: CASSQDRVAGVDTQYF
cdr3_nt: TGTGCCAGCAGCCAAGACCGAGTAGCGGGAGTAGATACGCAGTATTTT

d_call: -
j_call: TRBJ1-2
clone_size: -
v_call: TRBV3-1/TRBV3-2
cdr3_aa: CASSQEWAGGHYGYTF
cdr3_nt: TGTGCCAGCAGCCAAGAATGGGCAGGCGGGCACTATGGCTACACCTTC

d_call: TRBD2
j_call: TRBJ2-1
clone_size: -
v_call: TRBV5-8
cdr3_aa: CASSLRTSGGNEQFF
cdr3_nt: TGTGCCAGCAGCTTACGGACTAGCGGGGGCAATGAGCAGTTCTTC

d_call: -
j_call: TRBJ2-1
clone_size: -
v_call: TRBV28
cdr3_aa: CASGNLAKQLF
cdr3_nt: TGTGCCAGCGGGAATCTAGCTAAGCAGCTCTTC

d_call: TRBD2
j_call: TRBJ2-1
clone_size: -
v_call: TRBV9
cdr3_aa: CASSLSGGAPNEQFF
cdr3_nt: TGTGCCAGCAGCCTCAGCGGGGGGGCCCCTAATGAGCAGTTCTTC

d_call: -
j_call: TRBJ1-3
clone_size: few
v_call: TRBV11-3
cdr3_aa: CASSFNSGNTIYF
cdr3_nt: TGTGCCAGCAGCTTTAACTCTGGAAACACCATATATTTT

d_call: -
j_call: TRBJ2-1
clone_size: -
v_call: TRBV11-2
cdr3_aa: CASSWQGRSYNEQFF
cdr3_nt: TGTGCCAGCAGCTGGCAAGGGAGGTCCTACAATGAGCAGTTCTTC

d_call: -
j_call: TRBJ2-3
clone_size: -
v_call: TRBV6-5
cdr3_aa: CASPSAHTQYF
cdr3_nt: TGTGCCAGCCCCTCCGCGCATACGCAGTATTTT

d_call: TRBD1
j_call: TRBJ1-5
clone_size: -
v_call: TRBV11-2
cdr3_aa: CASSYQPSTGGLSQPQHF
cdr3_nt: TGTGCCAGCAGCTACCAACCCTCGACAGGGGGGCTCAGTCAGCCCCAGCATTTT

d_call: TRBD1
j_call: TRBJ1-1
clone_size: -
v_call: TRBV6-6
cdr3_aa: CASSRNRGRGTSLAFF
cdr3_nt: TGTGCCAGCAGCCGAAATAGGGGGCGCGGAACTAGCCTGGCTTTCTTT

d_call: TRBD1
j_call: TRBJ1-2
clone_size: -
v_call: TRBV28
cdr3_aa: CASSPRGIGYTF
cdr3_nt: TGTGCCAGCAGCCCCAGGGGGATTGGCTACACCTTC

d_call: TRBD1
j_call: TRBJ1-4
clone_size: -
v_call: TRBV18
cdr3_aa: CASSPPNNRQGERGTNEKLFF
cdr3_nt: TGTGCCAGCTCACCTCCTAACAATCGACAGGGTGAGAGGGGGACTAATGAAAAACTGTTTTTT

d_call: TRBD2
j_call: TRBJ2-3
clone_size: -
v_call: TRBV7-6
cdr3_aa: CASSTTQGLVEDTQYF
cdr3_nt: TGTGCCAGCAGCACCACCCAGGGACTAGTTGAAGATACGCAGTATTTT

d_call: -
j_call: TRBJ2-6
clone_size: -
v_call: TRBV28
cdr3_aa: CASSRDQVSGANVLTF
cdr3_nt: TGTGCCAGCAGCAGGGATCAGGTTTCTGGGGCCAACGTCCTGACTTTC

d_call: TRBD1
j_call: TRBJ1-1
clone_size: -
v_call: TRBV3-1/TRBV3-2
cdr3_aa: CASSYRTGKNTEAFF
cdr3_nt: TGTGCCAGCAGCTACCGGACAGGGAAGAACACTGAAGCTTTCTTT

d_call: -
j_call: TRBJ1-1
clone_size: -
v_call: TRBV6-5
cdr3_aa: CASSPRTSGGTEAFF
cdr3_nt: TGTGCCAGCAGCCCGAGGACTTCGGGGGGCACTGAAGCTTTCTTT

d_call: TRBD2
j_call: TRBJ2-3
clone_size: -
v_call: TRBV28
cdr3_aa: CASSPLGASGKGDTQYF
cdr3_nt: TGTGCCAGCAGCCCCCTCGGGGCTAGCGGGAAGGGAGATACGCAGTATTTT

d_call: TRBD1
j_call: TRBJ2-7
clone_size: few
v_call: TRBV5-1
cdr3_aa: CASSLVPGTGVYEQYF
cdr3_nt: TGCGCCAGCAGCTTGGTCCCCGGGACAGGGGTATACGAGCAGTACTTC

d_call: TRBD1
j_call: TRBJ1-5
clone_size: -
v_call: TRBV30
cdr3_aa: CAWKGRGPQNQPQHF
cdr3_nt: TGTGCCTGGAAGGGCAGGGGGCCTCAAAATCAGCCCCAGCATTTT

d_call: -
j_call: TRBJ1-1
clone_size: -
v_call: TRBV5-1
cdr3_aa: CASSLAFQGDTEAFF
cdr3_nt: TGCGCCAGCAGCTTGGCCTTCCAGGGCGACACTGAAGCTTTCTTT

d_call: TRBD1
j_call: TRBJ1-1
clone_size: -
v_call: TRBV19
cdr3_aa: CASSIGQAAGAFF
cdr3_nt: TGTGCCAGTAGTATCGGACAGGCCGCCGGGGCTTTCTTT

d_call: TRBD2
j_call: TRBJ2-1
clone_size: -
v_call: TRBV5-1
cdr3_aa: CASSLYGLAGIGNEQFF
cdr3_nt: TGCGCCAGCAGCTTGTATGGTCTAGCGGGAATAGGGAATGAGCAGTTCTTC

d_call: -
j_call: TRBJ1-1
clone_size: -
v_call: TRBV30
cdr3_aa: CAWSTGVNTEAFF
cdr3_nt: TGTGCCTGGAGTACGGGGGTGAACACTGAAGCTTTCTTT

d_call: -
j_call: TRBJ1-5
clone_size: -
v_call: TRBV27
cdr3_aa: CASSLKRTDSNQPQHF
cdr3_nt: TGTGCCAGCAGCCTTAAAAGGACAGATAGCAATCAGCCCCAGCATTTT

d_call: TRBD1
j_call: TRBJ2-7
clone_size: -
v_call: TRBV6-5
cdr3_aa: CASRKGQYYEQYF
cdr3_nt: TGTGCCAGCAGAAAGGGACAGTACTACGAGCAGTACTTC

d_call: TRBD1
j_call: TRBJ2-1
clone_size: -
v_call: TRBV19
cdr3_aa: CASSIFGTGGNEQFF
cdr3_nt: TGTGCCAGTAGTATATTCGGGACAGGGGGAAATGAGCAGTTCTTC

d_call: -
j_call: TRBJ1-2
clone_size: -
v_call: TRBV27
cdr3_aa: CASGRSVTNYGYTF
cdr3_nt: TGTGCCAGCGGCCGATCAGTGACTAACTATGGCTACACCTTC

d_call: TRBD1
j_call: TRBJ2-1
clone_size: -
v_call: TRBV11-2
cdr3_aa: CASSTAGQGFGDEQFF
cdr3_nt: TGTGCCAGCAGTACCGCCGGACAGGGTTTCGGTGATGAGCAGTTCTTC

d_call: -
j_call: TRBJ2-6
clone_size: -
v_call: TRBV6-5
cdr3_aa: CASSRSGANVLTF
cdr3_nt: TGTGCCAGCAGTCGCTCTGGGGCCAACGTCCTGACTTTC

d_call: -
j_call: TRBJ2-7
clone_size: -
v_call: TRBV3-1/TRBV3-2
cdr3_aa: CASSQDLASRGTLHF
cdr3_nt: TGTGCCAGCAGCCAAGACCTCGCTAGCCGGGGGACCCTCCACTTC

d_call: -
j_call: TRBJ1-5
clone_size: -
v_call: TRBV6-5
cdr3_aa: CASSLTGNQPQHF
cdr3_nt: TGTGCCAGCAGTCTTACAGGAAATCAGCCCCAGCATTTT

d_call: -
j_call: TRBJ2-5
clone_size: -
v_call: TRBV18
cdr3_aa: CASSRAREETQYF
cdr3_nt: TGTGCCAGCTCAAGGGCCAGGGAAGAGACCCAGTACTTC

d_call: TRBD2
j_call: TRBJ2-7
clone_size: -
v_call: TRBV30
cdr3_aa: CAWSRGLAGGSPNEQYF
cdr3_nt: TGTGCCTGGTCCAGGGGTTTAGCGGGGGGGTCCCCTAACGAGCAGTACTTC

d_call: -
j_call: TRBJ1-6
clone_size: -
v_call: TRBV5-4
cdr3_aa: CASSPRGEVGNSPLHF
cdr3_nt: TGTGCCAGCAGCCCTCGCGGGGAAGTGGGCAATTCACCCCTCCACTTT

d_call: -
j_call: TRBJ1-5
clone_size: -
v_call: TRBV12-3/TRBV12-4
cdr3_aa: CASSYYRAAQHF
cdr3_nt: TGTGCCAGCAGTTATTACAGGGCGGCCCAGCATTTT

d_call: -
j_call: TRBJ2-2
clone_size: -
v_call: TRBV25-1
cdr3_aa: CASSEQGRTGELFF
cdr3_nt: TGTGCCAGCAGTGAGCAGGGGCGGACCGGGGAGCTGTTTTTT

d_call: -
j_call: TRBJ2-1
clone_size: -
v_call: TRBV5-4
cdr3_aa: CASSLGGSSYNEQFF
cdr3_nt: TGTGCCAGCAGCTTGGGAGGGAGCTCCTACAATGAGCAGTTCTTC

d_call: -
j_call: TRBJ2-3
clone_size: -
v_call: TRBV2
cdr3_aa: CASTTLAYTDTQYF
cdr3_nt: TGTGCCAGCACAACCCTAGCGTATACAGATACGCAGTATTTT

d_call: -
j_call: TRBJ2-7
clone_size: once
v_call: TRBV3-1/TRBV3-2
cdr3_aa: CASSQSSLPSGYEQYF
cdr3_nt: TGTGCCAGCAGCCAGTCTAGCCTTCCGAGTGGGTACGAGCAGTACTTC

d_call: TRBD2
j_call: TRBJ2-2
clone_size: -
v_call: TRBV30
cdr3_aa: CAWSSGTRLTGELFF
cdr3_nt: TGTGCCTGGAGTTCCGGGACTAGACTGACCGGGGAGCTGTTTTTT

d_call: TRBD2
j_call: TRBJ2-3
clone_size: -
v_call: TRBV6-5
cdr3_aa: CASTKLAGGSDTQYF
cdr3_nt: TGTGCCAGCACCAAATTAGCGGGAGGGTCGGATACGCAGTATTTT

d_call: TRBD1
j_call: TRBJ1-2
clone_size: few
v_call: TRBV15
cdr3_aa: CATSRETGGNYGYTF
cdr3_nt: TGTGCCACCAGCAGAGAGACAGGGGGCAACTATGGCTACACCTTC

d_call: TRBD1
j_call: TRBJ1-3
clone_size: -
v_call: TRBV6-2/TRBV6-3
cdr3_aa: CASSSDRASGNTIYF
cdr3_nt: TGTGCCAGCAGTTCCGACAGGGCTTCGGGAAACACCATATATTTT

d_call: TRBD1
j_call: TRBJ1-5
clone_size: -
v_call: TRBV28
cdr3_aa: CASNRDRGIYQPQHF
cdr3_nt: TGTGCCAGCAACCGGGACAGGGGGATCTATCAGCCCCAGCATTTT

d_call: TRBD2
j_call: TRBJ2-1
clone_size: -
v_call: TRBV9
cdr3_aa: CASSVAGRAWNEQFF
cdr3_nt: TGTGCCAGCAGCGTTGCCGGGAGGGCATGGAATGAGCAGTTCTTC

d_call: TRBD1
j_call: TRBJ2-7
clone_size: -
v_call: TRBV3-1/TRBV3-2
cdr3_aa: CASSLGQGAGEQYF
cdr3_nt: TGTGCCAGCAGCCTGGGACAGGGGGCCGGAGAGCAGTACTTC

d_call: TRBD2
j_call: TRBJ2-7
clone_size: -
v_call: TRBV20-1
cdr3_aa: CSASAGLAGGLVLNEQYF
cdr3_nt: TGCAGTGCTAGTGCTGGACTAGCGGGAGGGCTTGTGTTGAACGAGCAGTACTTC

d_call: TRBD1
j_call: TRBJ2-3
clone_size: -
v_call: TRBV5-6
cdr3_aa: CASSLAGHRGLADTQYF
cdr3_nt: TGTGCCAGCAGCTTGGCAGGCCACAGGGGCCTTGCAGATACGCAGTATTTT